Sequencing of this T cell receptor beta chain was carried out in a study of blood T cell repertoires in COVID-19. Study background: Collection of acute and convalescent COVID-19 samples took place in the United States, Italy and Spain. Sources were T cells, B-cell-depleted T cells, or PBMCs; the material itself was cDNA or gDNA.

On this clone itself: Other DNA sequences in this specimen translate into the identical CDR3.

Only in-frame clones appear in the TCRdb table, and some are missing; sequencing was by immunoSEQ multiplex PCR. The sample includes roughly 110,000 clones, approximately 91% of them seen just once. Material: peripheral blood. The TCR comes from a woman between 65 and 79 years old who had recovered from COVID-19.

CDR3 sequence: CASSLGGSGNTIYF. CDR3 coding DNA: TGCGCCAGCAGCTTGGGTGGGAGTGGAAACACCATATATTTT. This chain links TRBV5-1 with TRBJ1-3; D unresolved. The germline V gene encodes CDR1 SGHRS and CDR2 YFSETQ. There are 14 residues in the CDR3. The germline V and J ends were trimmed by 0 bases and 3 bases, with 7 bases remaining between them. The full variable domain, completed using reference TRBV5-1 and TRBJ1-3, is KAGVTQTPRYLIKTRGQQVTLSCSPISGHRSVSWYQQTPGQGLQFLFEYFSETQRNKGNFPGRFSGRQFSNSRSEMNVSTLELGDSALYLCASSLGGSGNTIYFGEGSWLTVV.